Each of the 14 T cell receptor beta chains below was sequenced from the same sample in a study of PD-1 blockade in classical Hodgkin lymphoma. Only in-frame clones appear in the TCRdb table, and some are missing; sequencing was by immunoSEQ multiplex PCR. The table has 15,000 to 20,000 clones, almost 85% seen once. As to time point: newly diagnosed, previously untreated cHL patient sample. The sequenced material came from peripheral blood mononuclear cells (PBMCs). These receptors all stem from a human donor with classical Hodgkin lymphoma.

The chain carries TRBV7-2 and TRBJ1-3; no definite D call. The CDR3 extends over 17 amino acids. Germline CDR1 is SGHTA and CDR2 is FQGNSA. V gave up 6 bases and J gave up 0 bases, with 18 bases separating them. The CDR3 DNA follows: TGTGCCAGCAGTCTAGAGGCAGGCTCTACCTCTGGAAACACCATATATTTT. It codes for CASSLEAGSTSGNTIYF.

Remarks on this clone: Germline and junction disagree at one end, which may indicate a read error. At the DNA level, this CDR3 is encoded by other sequences in the same sample as well. The chain is built from TRBV19 and TRBJ1-1; the D is unclear. The germline V gene encodes CDR1 LNHDA and CDR2 SQIVND (reference sequence). This CDR3 is 11 amino acids long. The CDR3, as DNA: TGTGCCAGTAGTATGAATACTGAAGCTTTCTTT. Protein sequence: CASSMNTEAFF.

The chain joins TRBV4-2 to TRBJ2-3; TRBD1 aligns across 11 bases. The germline V gene encodes CDR1 LGHNA and CDR2 YNFKEQ. After removal of 2 bases from V and 0 bases from J, the junction contained 4 bases not matched to a gene. This CDR3 is built from 17 residues. CDR3 residues: CASSQRGTGGSTDTQYF. In nucleotides, the CDR3 is TGTGCCAGCAGCCAACGAGGGACAGGGGGTAGCACAGATACGCAGTATTTT.

This chain uses TRBV25-1 with TRBJ2-5; D is ambiguous. Germline V gene data show CDR1 as MGHDK and CDR2 as SYGVNS. Trimming took 1 base from V and 5 from J, leaving 11 bases between them. The CDR3 has 14 residues. CDR3 amino acids: CASSEFLVGETQYF. The CDR3 nucleotides are TGTGCCAGCAGTGAATTTCTTGTAGGGGAGACCCAGTACTTC.

The J gene is TRBJ2-5, the V gene TRBV5-1, with 7 bases aligning to TRBD2. The germline V gene has CDR1 SGHRS and CDR2 YFSETQ. Germline trimming cut 2 bases from V and 3 bases from J; bases unmatched to any gene: 4. The CDR3 is 14 residues long. This CDR3 is CASSLGAGEETQYF. The CDR3 nucleotides read TGCGCCAGCAGCTTAGGGGCGGGAGAAGAGACCCAGTACTTC.

V gene TRBV12-5 combines with J gene TRBJ2-5, with D possibly being TRBD1 (5 bases). Germline-derived CDR1 and CDR2 are LGHNT and FRNRAP. Trimming stripped 1 base from V and 1 base from J, with 7 bases between. This CDR3 has 14 residues. For the CDR3, the DNA is TGTGCTAGTGGTTTGGGGGGCTCCCAAGAGACCCAGTACTTC. As protein: CASGLGGSQETQYF.

This rearrangement joins TRBV19 to TRBJ1-1; TRBD1 agrees at 7 bases. Losses at the gene ends were 3 bases for V and 0 bases for J; bases not matched to a gene: 10. This CDR3 is built from 17 residues. CDR1 and CDR2 (germline): LNHDA, SQIVND (reference sequence). Here the CDR3 reads CASSMSGRGTLNTEAFF. The CDR3 DNA is TGTGCCAGTAGTATGAGCGGCAGGGGGACCTTGAACACTGAAGCTTTCTTT.

With regard to this clone: Other DNA sequences in this specimen translate into the identical CDR3. This chain uses TRBV5-1 with TRBJ2-3; the D gene is possibly TRBD1 (6 bases). The V gene lost 3 bases and the J gene lost 2 bases, with 10 bases spanning the gap. Germline CDR1 reads SGHRS; CDR2 reads YFSETQ. The CDR3 contains 14 residues. The CDR3 DNA reads TGCGCCAGCAGCTCCGGACAGTACACAGATACGCAGTATTTT. Translation: CASSSGQYTDTQYF. Variable domain in full (rest from reference TRBV5-1 and TRBJ2-3): KAGVTQTPRYLIKTRGQQVTLSCSPISGHRSVSWYQQTPGQGLQFLFEYFSETQRNKGNFPGRFSGRQFSNSRSEMNVSTLELGDSALYLCASSSGQYTDTQYFGPGTRLTVL.

This rearrangement joins TRBV28 to TRBJ1-5, with a weak D call TRBD1 (6 bases). The germline V and J ends were trimmed by 5 bases and 2 bases, with 16 bases remaining between them. Germline lookup yields CDR1 MDHEN and CDR2 SYDVKM. CDR3 size: 16 residues. In nucleotides, the CDR3 is TGTGCCAGCAGTCCCGAACAGGGTTGGGGCAATCAGCCCCAGCATTTT. This sequence encodes CASSPEQGWGNQPQHF. The complete variable domain, with remaining parts taken from reference TRBV28 and TRBJ1-5, reads DVKVTQSSRYLVKRTGEKVFLECVQDMDHENMFWYRQDPGLGLRLIYFSYDVKMKEKGDIPEGYSVSREKKERFSLILESASTNQTSMYLCASSPEQGWGNQPQHFGDGTRLSIL.

V is TRBV7-2 and J is TRBJ2-1; D is perhaps TRBD1 (5 bases). V was shortened by 5 bases and J by 7 bases, with 21 bases between the two germline ends. The germline gives CDR1 SGHTA, CDR2 FQGNSA. The CDR3 contains 16 residues. CDR3 in amino acids: CASSHKNAFKGNEQFF. In DNA, the CDR3 is TGTGCCAGCAGCCATAAGAACGCGTTTAAGGGGAATGAGCAGTTCTTC.

The CDR3 protein is CASSEFPRYGYTF. The CDR3, as DNA: TGTGCCAGCAGTGAATTCCCTCGCTATGGCTACACCTTC. The chain carries TRBV25-1 and TRBJ1-2; the D is unclear. Trimming took off 1 base at V and 4 bases at J, with 7 bases between the two ends. The CDR3 is 13 amino acids. Germline lookup yields CDR1 MGHDK and CDR2 SYGVNS.

The rearrangement uses TRBV20-1 and TRBJ2-3; D call uncertain. Trimming took 6 bases from V and 6 from J, leaving 10 bases between them. The CDR3 extends over 11 amino acids. Germline V gene sequence: CDR1 DFQATT, CDR2 SNEGSKA (reference sequence). In DNA form, the CDR3 reads TGCAGTGCCCCTATTTATGATACGCAGTATTTT. Encoded protein: CSAPIYDTQYF.

The chain has TRBV7-9 and TRBJ1-2; D call uncertain. The CDR3 extends over 13 amino acids. CDR1 is SEHNR and CDR2 is FQNEAQ in the germline V gene (reference sequence). With 3 bases removed from V and 7 bases from J, the gap between germline ends came to 12 bases. The CDR3 coding sequence is TGTGCCAGCAGCTTTCCCTTTGAGGGTGGCTACACCTTC. Amino acid sequence: CASSFPFEGGYTF.

The chain couples TRBV5-1 to TRBJ2-7, with D unresolved. Per germline, CDR1 SGHRS and CDR2 YFSETQ. Trimming took 0 bases from V and 0 from J, leaving 10 bases between them. This CDR3 is 15 amino acids long. CDR3 bases: TGCGCCAGCAGCTTGGGTCAGCCTAGCTCCTACGAGCAGTACTTC. Translated: CASSLGQPSSYEQYF.